The entry below gives a single T cell receptor (beta chain) sequence along with its context. This sample was included in a study of blood T cell repertoires in COVID-19. Using immunoSEQ multiplex PCR, the repertoire was profiled, and TCRdb retains in-frame clones only, with some absent. The data contain some 450,000 clones, roughly 90% of them singletons. Seattle-derived patients entered the study during active infection and were followed longitudinally. CDR1 and CDR2 from the germline V gene are MDHEN and SYDVKM. The CDR3 is 14 residues long. V lost 7 bases, J lost 0 bases, and 10 bases lay in between.

The chain combines TRBV28 with TRBJ2-4; D perhaps matches TRBD2 (6 bases). The sample comprised peripheral blood. This clonotype originated in a man between 18 and 35 years old with COVID-19, enrolled during active disease. The CDR3 DNA sequence: TGTGCCAGCACGGGGGACTTAGCCAAAAACATTCAGTACTTC. Protein sequence: CASTGDLAKNIQYF.